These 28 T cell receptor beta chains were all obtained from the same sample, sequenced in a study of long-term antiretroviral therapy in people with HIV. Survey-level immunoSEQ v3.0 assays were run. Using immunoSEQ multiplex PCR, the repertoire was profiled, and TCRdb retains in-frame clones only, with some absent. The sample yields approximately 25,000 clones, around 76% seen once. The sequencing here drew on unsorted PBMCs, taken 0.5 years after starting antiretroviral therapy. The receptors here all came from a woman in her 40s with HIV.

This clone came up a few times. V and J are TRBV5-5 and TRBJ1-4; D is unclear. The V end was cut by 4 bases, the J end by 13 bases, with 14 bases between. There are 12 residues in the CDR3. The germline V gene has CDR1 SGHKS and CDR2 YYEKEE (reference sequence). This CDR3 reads CASSQDDKILFF. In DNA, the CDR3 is TGTGCCAGCAGCCAGGACGACAAAATACTGTTTTTT.

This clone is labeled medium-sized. CDR3 DNA: TGTGCCTGGAGTTGGGGACAGCCCACCGGGGAGCTGTTTTTT. It yields the protein CAWSWGQPTGELFF. The chain carries TRBV30 and TRBJ2-2; 7 bases fit TRBD1. The CDR3 runs 14 residues. Germline CDR1 GTSNPN, CDR2 SVGIG (reference sequence). With V trimmed by 2 bases and J by 4 bases, 4 bases remained unmatched. The full variable domain, rest sourced from reference TRBV30 and TRBJ2-2, is SQTIHQWPATLVQPVGSPLSLECTVEGTSNPNLYWYRQAAGRGLQLLFYSVGIGQISSEVPQNLSASRPQDRQFILSSKKLLLSDSGFYLCAWSWGQPTGELFFGEGSRLTVL.

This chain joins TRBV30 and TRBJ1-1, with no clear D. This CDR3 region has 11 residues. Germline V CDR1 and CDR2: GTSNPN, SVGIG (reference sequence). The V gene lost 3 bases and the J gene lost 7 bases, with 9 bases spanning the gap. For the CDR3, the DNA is TGTGCCTGGAGAGTTGGATTTGAAGCTTTCTTT. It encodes CAWRVGFEAFF.

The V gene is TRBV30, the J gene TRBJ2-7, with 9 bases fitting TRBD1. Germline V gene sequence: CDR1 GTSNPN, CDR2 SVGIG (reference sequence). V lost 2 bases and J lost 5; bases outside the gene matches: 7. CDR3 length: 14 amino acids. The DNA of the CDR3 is TGTGCCTGGAGTATACAGGGGGCGAGCCACGAGCAGTACTTC. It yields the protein CAWSIQGASHEQYF.

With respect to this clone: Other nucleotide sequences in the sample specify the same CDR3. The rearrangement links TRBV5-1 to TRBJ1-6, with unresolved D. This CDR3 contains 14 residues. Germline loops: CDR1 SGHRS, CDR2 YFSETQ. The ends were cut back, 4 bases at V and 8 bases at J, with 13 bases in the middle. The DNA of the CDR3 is TGCGCCAGCAGCCTAGGAATGTGGGATTCACCCCTCCACTTT. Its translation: CASSLGMWDSPLHF.

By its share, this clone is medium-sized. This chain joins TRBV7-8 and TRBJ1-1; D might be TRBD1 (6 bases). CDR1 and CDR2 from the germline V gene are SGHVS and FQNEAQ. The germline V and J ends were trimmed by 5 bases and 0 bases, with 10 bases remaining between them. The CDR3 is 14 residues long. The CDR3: CASSPDSLNTEAFF. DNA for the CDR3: TGTGCCAGCAGCCCGGACAGCTTGAACACTGAAGCTTTCTTT.

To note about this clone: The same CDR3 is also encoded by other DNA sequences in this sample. The CDR3 coding sequence is TGTGCCAGCTCACCTTTAGCGGGGGCCACAGATACGCAGTATTTT. The encoded protein is CASSPLAGATDTQYF. This chain uses TRBV18 with TRBJ2-3, with 9 bases identical to TRBD2. CDR1 is KGHSH and CDR2 is LQKENI in the germline V gene. The CDR3 totals 15 residues. V lost 3 bases, J lost 2 bases, and 3 bases stayed unmatched.

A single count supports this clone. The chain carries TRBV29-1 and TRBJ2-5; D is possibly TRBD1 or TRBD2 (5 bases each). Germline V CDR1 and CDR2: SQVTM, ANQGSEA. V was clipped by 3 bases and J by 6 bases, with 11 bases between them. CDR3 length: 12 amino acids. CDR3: CSVERGTKTQYF. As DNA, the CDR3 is TGCAGCGTTGAGAGGGGAACGAAGACCCAGTACTTC.

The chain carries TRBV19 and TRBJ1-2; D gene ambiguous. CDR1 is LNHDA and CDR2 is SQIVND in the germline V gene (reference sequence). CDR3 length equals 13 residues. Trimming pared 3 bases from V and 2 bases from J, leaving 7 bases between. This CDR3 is CASSIKNNYGYTF. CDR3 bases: TGTGCCAGTAGTATCAAGAACAACTATGGCTACACCTTC. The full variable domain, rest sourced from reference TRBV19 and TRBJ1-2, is DGGITQSPKYLFRKEGQNVTLSCEQNLNHDAMYWYRQDPGQGLRLIYYSQIVNDFQKGDIAEGYSVSREKKESFPLTVTSAQKNPTAFYLCASSIKNNYGYTFGSGTRLTVV.

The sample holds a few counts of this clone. The CDR3: CASSPGIVRDRDSGYTF. The DNA of the CDR3 is TGTGCCAGCAGCCCCGGTATTGTGCGGGACAGGGACAGTGGCTACACCTTC. The chain joins TRBV5-8 to TRBJ1-2, with 9 bases matching TRBD1. V lost 4 bases to trimming and J lost 7 bases; unmatched junction nucleotides: 17. There are 17 residues in the CDR3. The germline V gene has CDR1 SGHTS and CDR2 YDEGEE.

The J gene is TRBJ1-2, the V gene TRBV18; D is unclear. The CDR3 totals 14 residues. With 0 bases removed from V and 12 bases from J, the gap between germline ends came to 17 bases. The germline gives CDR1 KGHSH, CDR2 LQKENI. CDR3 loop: CASSPPLDPRFDTF. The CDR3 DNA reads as TGTGCCAGCTCACCACCGTTAGATCCACGATTCGACACCTTC.

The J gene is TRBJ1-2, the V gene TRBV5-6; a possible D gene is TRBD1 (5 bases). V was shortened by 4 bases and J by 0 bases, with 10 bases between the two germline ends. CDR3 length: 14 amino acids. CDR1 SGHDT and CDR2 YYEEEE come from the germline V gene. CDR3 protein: CASSPREANYGYTF. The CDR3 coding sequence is TGTGCCAGCAGCCCCAGGGAAGCTAACTATGGCTACACCTTC.

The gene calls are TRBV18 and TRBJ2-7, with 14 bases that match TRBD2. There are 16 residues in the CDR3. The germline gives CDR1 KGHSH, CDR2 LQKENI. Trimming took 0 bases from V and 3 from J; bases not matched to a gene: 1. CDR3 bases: TGTGCCAGCTCACCACCGGGGACTAGCGGGGGCTACGAGCAGTACTTC. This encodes CASSPPGTSGGYEQYF.

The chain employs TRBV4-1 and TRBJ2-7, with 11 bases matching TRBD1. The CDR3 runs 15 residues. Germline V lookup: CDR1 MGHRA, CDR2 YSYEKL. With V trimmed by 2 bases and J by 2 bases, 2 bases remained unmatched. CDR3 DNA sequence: TGCGCCAGCAGCCAACCGGGACAGGGGGCCTACGAGCAGTACTTC. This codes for CASSQPGQGAYEQYF.

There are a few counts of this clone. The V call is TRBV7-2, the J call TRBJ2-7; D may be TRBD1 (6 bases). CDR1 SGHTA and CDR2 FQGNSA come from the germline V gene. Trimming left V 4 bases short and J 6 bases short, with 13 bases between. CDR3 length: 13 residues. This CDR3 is CASSSPTGFEQYF. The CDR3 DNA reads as TGTGCCAGCAGCTCCCCGACAGGATTCGAGCAGTACTTC.

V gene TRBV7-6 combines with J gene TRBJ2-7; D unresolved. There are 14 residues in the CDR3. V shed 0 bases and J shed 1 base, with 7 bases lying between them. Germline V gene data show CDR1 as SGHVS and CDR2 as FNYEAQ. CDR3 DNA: TGTGCCAGCAGCTTAGCGCTGGTTTCCTACGAGCAGTACTTC. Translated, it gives CASSLALVSYEQYF.

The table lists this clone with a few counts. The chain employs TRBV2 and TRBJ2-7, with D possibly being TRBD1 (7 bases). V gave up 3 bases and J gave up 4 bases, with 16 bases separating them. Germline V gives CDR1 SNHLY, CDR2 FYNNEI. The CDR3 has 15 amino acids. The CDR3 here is CASSDPRGRRYEQYF. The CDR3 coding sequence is TGTGCCAGCAGTGATCCCAGGGGGAGGCGGTACGAGCAGTACTTC.

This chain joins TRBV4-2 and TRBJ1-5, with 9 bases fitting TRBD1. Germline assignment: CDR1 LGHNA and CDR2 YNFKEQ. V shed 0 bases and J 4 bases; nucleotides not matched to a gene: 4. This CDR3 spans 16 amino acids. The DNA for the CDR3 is TGTGCCAGCAGCCAAGATTGGGGACAGGGAAATCAGCCCCAGCATTTT. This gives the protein CASSQDWGQGNQPQHF.

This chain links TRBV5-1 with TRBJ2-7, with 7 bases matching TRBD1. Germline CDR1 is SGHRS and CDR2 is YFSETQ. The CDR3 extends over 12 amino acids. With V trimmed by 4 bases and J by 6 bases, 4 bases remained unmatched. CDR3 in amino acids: CASSPQGVEQYF. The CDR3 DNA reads TGCGCCAGCAGCCCCCAGGGGGTCGAGCAGTACTTC.

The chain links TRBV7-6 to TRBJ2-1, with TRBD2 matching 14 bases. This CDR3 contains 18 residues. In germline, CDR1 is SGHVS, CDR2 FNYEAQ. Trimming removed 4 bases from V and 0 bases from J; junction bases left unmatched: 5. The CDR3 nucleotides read TGTGCCAGCAGCTCCGGGACTAGCGGGGGCCGCTCCTACAATGAGCAGTTCTTC. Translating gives CASSSGTSGGRSYNEQFF. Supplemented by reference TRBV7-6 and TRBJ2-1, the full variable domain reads GAGVSQSPRYKVTKRGQDVALRCDPISGHVSLYWYRQALGQGPEFLTYFNYEAQQDKSGLPNDRFSAERPEGSISTLTIQRTEQRDSAMYRCASSSGTSGGRSYNEQFFGPGTRLTVL.

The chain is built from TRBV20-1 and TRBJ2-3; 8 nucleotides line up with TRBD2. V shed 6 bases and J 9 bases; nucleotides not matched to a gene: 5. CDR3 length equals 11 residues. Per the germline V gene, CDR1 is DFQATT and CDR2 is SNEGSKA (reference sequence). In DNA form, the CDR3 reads TGCAGTGCCGGGGGGGGACTGACGCAGTATTTT. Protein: CSAGGGLTQYF.

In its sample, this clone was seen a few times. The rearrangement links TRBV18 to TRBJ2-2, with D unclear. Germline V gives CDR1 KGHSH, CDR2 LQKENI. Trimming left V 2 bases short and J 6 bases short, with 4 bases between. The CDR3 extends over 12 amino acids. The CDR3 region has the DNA TGTGCCAGCTCACCAGCGGCCGGGGAGCTGTTTTTT. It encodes CASSPAAGELFF.

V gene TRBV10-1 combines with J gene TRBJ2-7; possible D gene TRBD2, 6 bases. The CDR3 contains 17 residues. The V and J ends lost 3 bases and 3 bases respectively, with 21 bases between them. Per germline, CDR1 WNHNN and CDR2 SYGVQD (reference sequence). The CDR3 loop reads CASSDLHCRQGGYEQYF. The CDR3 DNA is TGCGCCAGCAGTGATCTTCATTGTCGGCAGGGAGGCTACGAGCAGTACTTC.

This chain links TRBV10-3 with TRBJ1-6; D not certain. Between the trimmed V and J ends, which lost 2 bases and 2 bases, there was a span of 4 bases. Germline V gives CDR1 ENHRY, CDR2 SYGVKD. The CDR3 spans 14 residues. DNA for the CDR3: TGTGCCATCAGTGAGGCAGCCTATAATTCACCCCTCCACTTT. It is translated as CAISEAAYNSPLHF.

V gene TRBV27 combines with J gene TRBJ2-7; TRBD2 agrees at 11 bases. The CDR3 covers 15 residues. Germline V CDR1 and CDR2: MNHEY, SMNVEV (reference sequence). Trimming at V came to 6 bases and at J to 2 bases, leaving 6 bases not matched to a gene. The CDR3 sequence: CASRLTSGVTYEQYF. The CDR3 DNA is TGTGCCAGCAGACTGACTAGCGGGGTGACCTACGAGCAGTACTTC.

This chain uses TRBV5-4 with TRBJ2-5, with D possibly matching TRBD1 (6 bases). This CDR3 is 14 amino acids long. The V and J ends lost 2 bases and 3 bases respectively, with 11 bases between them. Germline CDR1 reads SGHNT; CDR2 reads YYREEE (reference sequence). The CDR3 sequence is CASSLLGAEETQYF. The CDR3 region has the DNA TGTGCCAGCAGCTTATTGGGGGCAGAAGAGACCCAGTACTTC.

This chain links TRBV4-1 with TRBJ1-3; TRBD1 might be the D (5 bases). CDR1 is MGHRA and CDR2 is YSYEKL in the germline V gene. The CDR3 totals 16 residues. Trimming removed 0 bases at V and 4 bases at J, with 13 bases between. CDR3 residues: CASSQENPGWGNTIYF. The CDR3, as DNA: TGCGCCAGCAGCCAAGAAAACCCAGGGTGGGGAAACACCATATATTTT.

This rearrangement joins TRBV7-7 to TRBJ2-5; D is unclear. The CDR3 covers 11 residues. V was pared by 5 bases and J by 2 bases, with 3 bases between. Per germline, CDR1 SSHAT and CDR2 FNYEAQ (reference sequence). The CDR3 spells CASSDQETQYF. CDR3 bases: TGTGCCAGCAGCGATCAAGAGACCCAGTACTTC.